These 32 T cell receptor beta chains came from one sample sequenced in a study of Ad26.COV2.S vaccination and SARS-CoV-2 variants. Using immunoSEQ multiplex PCR, the repertoire was profiled, and TCRdb retains in-frame clones only, with some absent. The data show about 180,000 clones, roughly 87% seen once. The sample here was peripheral blood, taken after recovery from COVID-19. The source of these receptors is a human donor who had recovered from COVID-19.

The chain uses TRBV21-1 and TRBJ2-2; the tabulated D call, TRBD2, remains unverified against the DNA. TRBV21-1 is a pseudogene segment. This CDR3 spans 14 amino acids. The CDR3 DNA sequence: TGTGCCAGCAGCAGGTGGGGGGACACCGGGGAGCTGTTTTTT. As protein: CASSRWGDTGELFF.

This clone was recorded only once. The CDR3 reads CASSSQPPTVNTEAFF. CDR3 nucleotides: TGCGCCAGCAGCTCCCAACCCCCAACAGTGAACACTGAAGCTTTCTTT. The chain employs TRBV5-1 and TRBJ1-1; D gene uncertain. The CDR3 is made up of 16 amino acids. Germline CDR1 and CDR2: SGHRS and YFSETQ. The V end lost 3 bases, the J end lost 0 bases, and 15 bases lay between the germline ends.

The chain is built from TRBV7-9 and TRBJ2-5, with a tentative D call TRBD1 (6 bases). This CDR3 spans 14 amino acids. CDR1 and CDR2 (germline): SEHNR, FQNEAQ (reference sequence). Trimming cost V 0 bases and J 2 bases, with 7 bases left between them. The CDR3 nucleotides are TGTGCCAGCAGCTTAGCCGGACAGCAAGAGACCCAGTACTTC. Encoded protein: CASSLAGQQETQYF.

The chain joins TRBV25-1 to TRBJ2-1, with TRBD2 matching over 8 bases. In germline, CDR1 is MGHDK, CDR2 SYGVNS. The CDR3 is 13 amino acids. J gave up 5 bases and V 6 bases, and 3 bases lay outside the gene matches. CDR3 sequence (DNA): TGTGCCAGCAGACTAGCGGCAAACAATGAGCAGTTCTTC. Encoded protein: CASRLAANNEQFF. The full variable domain, in which reference TRBV25-1 and TRBJ2-1 provide the parts outside the CDR3, is EADIYQTPRYLVIGTGKKITLECSQTMGHDKMYWYQQDPGMELHLIHYSYGVNSTEKGDLSSESTVSRIRTEHFPLTLESARPSHTSQYLCASRLAANNEQFFGPGTRLTVL.

The chain links TRBV7-8 to TRBJ1-2, with a possible D match to TRBD1 (6 bases). CDR3 length: 15 amino acids. V lost 1 base, J lost 1 base, and 10 bases lay in between. CDR1 is SGHVS, CDR2 FQNEAQ, per germline. DNA of the CDR3: TGTGCCAGCAGCTTAGGAGGAGGGGGTAACTATGGCTACACCTTC. As protein: CASSLGGGGNYGYTF.

The chain is built from TRBV7-9 and TRBJ2-7; unclear D gene. This CDR3 is 12 amino acids long. The V gene lost 5 bases and the J gene lost 0 bases, with 5 bases spanning the gap. CDR1 and CDR2 from the germline V gene are SEHNR and FQNEAQ (reference sequence). DNA for the CDR3: TGTGCCAGCAGCCCCAACTCCTACGAGCAGTACTTC. Encoded protein: CASSPNSYEQYF.

V is TRBV6-5 and J is TRBJ2-7; 7 bases match TRBD2. This CDR3 is built from 15 residues. CDR1 is MNHEY and CDR2 is SVGAGI in the germline V gene. J was trimmed by 3 bases and V by 0 bases; bases with no gene match: 5. This CDR3 reads CASSYSGGEGYEQYF. The CDR3, as DNA: TGTGCCAGCAGTTACTCCGGCGGGGAGGGCTACGAGCAGTACTTC.

The chain couples TRBV19 to TRBJ2-7, with D hard to call. CDR3 length equals 14 residues. CDR1 is LNHDA, CDR2 SQIVND, per germline (reference sequence). Trimming removed 5 bases at V and 0 bases at J, with 11 bases between. This CDR3 is CASSLSSLSYEQYF. Written as DNA, the CDR3 is TGTGCCAGTAGTCTATCGAGCCTCTCCTACGAGCAGTACTTC.

V usage is TRBV6-5 and J usage is TRBJ1-5, with unresolved D. The V and J ends lost 8 bases and 3 bases respectively, with 8 bases between them. Germline V gene data show CDR1 as MNHEY and CDR2 as SVGAGI. The CDR3 totals 12 residues. This chain's CDR3 is CASGVHNQPQHF. The CDR3 coding sequence is TGTGCCAGCGGGGTGCACAATCAGCCCCAGCATTTT.

This sequence joins TRBV5-5 and TRBJ2-3; 8 bases are a match to TRBD1. With 3 bases clipped from V and 4 bases from J, the junction kept 7 bases outside the gene matches. CDR1 SGHKS and CDR2 YYEKEE come from the germline V gene (reference sequence). CDR3 length: 15 amino acids. In DNA, the CDR3 is TGTGCCAGCAGCTCCTCTCCAGGGGGCGCAGATACGCAGTATTTT. Translated, it gives CASSSSPGGADTQYF.

This chain joins TRBV28 and TRBJ2-3, with D possibly called TRBD1 or TRBD2 (5 bases each). The V gene lost 5 bases and the J gene lost 2 bases, with 17 bases spanning the gap. CDR3 length: 16 residues. The germline gives CDR1 MDHEN, CDR2 SYDVKM. CDR3 residues: CASSPMSRDDTDTQYF. The CDR3 DNA reads TGTGCCAGCAGTCCAATGTCCCGGGACGACACAGATACGCAGTATTTT. The full variable domain, rest sourced from reference TRBV28 and TRBJ2-3, is DVKVTQSSRYLVKRTGEKVFLECVQDMDHENMFWYRQDPGLGLRLIYFSYDVKMKEKGDIPEGYSVSREKKERFSLILESASTNQTSMYLCASSPMSRDDTDTQYFGPGTRLTVL.

The chain combines TRBV24-1 with TRBJ2-3, with 12 bases lining up with TRBD2. With 7 bases clipped from V and 4 bases from J, the junction kept 8 bases outside the gene matches. CDR3 size: 16 residues. Germline CDR1 reads KGHDR; CDR2 reads SFDVKD. The CDR3 DNA is TGTGCCACCAGCGATCCTAGCGGGGGGGCAGCAGATACGCAGTATTTT. It yields the protein CATSDPSGGAADTQYF.

This clone was seen just once. V usage is TRBV6-5 and J usage is TRBJ1-5; TRBD1 is a possible D gene (5 bases). CDR3 length: 13 amino acids. Germline CDR1 MNHEY, CDR2 SVGAGI. V lost 6 bases, J lost 7 bases, and 13 bases lay in between. The CDR3 sequence is CASRGQGGQPQHF. CDR3 nucleotides: TGTGCCAGCAGAGGTCAGGGTGGACAGCCCCAGCATTTT.

The chain combines TRBV11-2 with TRBJ2-1; 15 nucleotides align to TRBD2. After removal of 7 bases from V and 9 bases from J, the junction contained 10 bases not matched to a gene. CDR1 and CDR2 (germline): SGHAT, FQNNGV. The CDR3 spans 16 residues. The CDR3 sequence: CASTILGTSGRTEQFF. CDR3 DNA: TGTGCCAGCACCATCCTTGGGACTAGCGGGAGGACTGAGCAGTTCTTC. The full variable domain, with the rest looked up from reference TRBV11-2 and TRBJ2-1, is EAGVAQSPRYKIIEKRQSVAFWCNPISGHATLYWYQQILGQGPKLLIQFQNNGVVDDSQLPKDRFSAERLKGVDSTLKIQPAKLEDSAVYLCASTILGTSGRTEQFFGPGTRLTVL.

The V call is TRBV7-9, the J call TRBJ2-5; unclear D gene. Germline CDR1 and CDR2: SEHNR and FQNEAQ (reference sequence). CDR3 length: 12 amino acids. V was clipped by 8 bases and J by 6 bases, with 13 bases between them. CDR3 sequence reads: CASSSYSQTQYF. In nucleotides, the CDR3 is TGTGCCAGCTCGTCTTATAGTCAGACCCAGTACTTC. The whole variable domain, remainder taken from reference TRBV7-9 and TRBJ2-5, is DTGVSQNPRHKITKRGQNVTFRCDPISEHNRLYWYRQTLGQGPEFLTYFQNEAQLEKSRLLSDRFSAERPKGSFSTLEIQRTEQGDSAMYLCASSSYSQTQYFGPGTRLLVL.

The chain recombines TRBV28 with TRBJ2-3; TRBD1 agrees at 8 bases. Germline CDR1 is MDHEN and CDR2 is SYDVKM. V shed 4 bases and J 1 base; nucleotides not matched to a gene: 7. This CDR3 comprises 16 residues. The CDR3 DNA is TGTGCCAGCAGTTCCGACAGGACAGGGCGCACAGATACGCAGTATTTT. It yields the protein CASSSDRTGRTDTQYF.

The CDR3 bases are TGTGCCAGTAGTCGTAACAGGGGGCCTCTTGATAAAAACATTCAGTACTTC. Protein sequence: CASSRNRGPLDKNIQYF. This chain connects TRBV19 to TRBJ2-4, with 9 bases aligning to TRBD1. Germline CDR1 and CDR2: LNHDA and SQIVND (reference sequence). CDR3 length equals 17 residues. Germline trimming cut 5 bases from V and 4 bases from J; bases unmatched to any gene: 12.

The genes are TRBV18 and TRBJ1-2, with TRBD1 matching 7 bases. The V gene's germline CDR1 is KGHSH and CDR2 LQKENI. Trimming cost V 0 bases and J 7 bases; bases outside gene matches: 5. This CDR3 spans 14 amino acids. Here the CDR3 DNA reads TGTGCCAGCTCACCACCCCCAGGGGGAGGTGGCTACACCTTC. Its protein is CASSPPPGGGGYTF.

V gene TRBV24-1 combines with J gene TRBJ2-2; TRBD1 aligns across 8 bases. The germline V gene has CDR1 KGHDR and CDR2 SFDVKD. The trim removed 8 bases at V and 3 bases at J, leaving 7 bases unmatched. The CDR3 is 15 amino acids. CDR3 bases: TGTGCCACCAAAGAAAGGGACAGGCACACCGGGGAGCTGTTTTTT. Residues: CATKERDRHTGELFF.

V and J are TRBV9 and TRBJ2-1, with TRBD2 matching over 8 bases. Germline trimming cut 4 bases from V and 4 bases from J; bases unmatched to any gene: 7. Germline loops: CDR1 SGDLS, CDR2 YYNGEE. The CDR3 length is 15 residues. The CDR3 DNA reads as TGTGCCAGCAGCTTCAGCGGGAGTGATTACAATGAGCAGTTCTTC. It specifies CASSFSGSDYNEQFF.

The chain is built from TRBV5-1 and TRBJ2-4; D possibly corresponds to TRBD1 (6 bases). CDR3 length equals 14 residues. Trimming took off 0 bases at V and 5 bases at J, with 9 bases between the two ends. Germline CDR1 SGHRS, CDR2 YFSETQ. CDR3 sequence: CASSLAGAENIQYF. The CDR3 bases are TGCGCCAGCAGCTTGGCAGGGGCGGAAAACATTCAGTACTTC.

The genes are TRBV3-1 (or the pseudogene TRBV3-2) and TRBJ2-2; weak D call: TRBD2 (5 bases). V dropped 1 base and J dropped 7 bases, with 10 bases sitting between them. The CDR3 spans 14 residues. Germline V gene sequence: CDR1 LGHDT, CDR2 YNNKEL (reference sequence). CDR3 DNA sequence: TGTGCCAGCAGCCAAGTCAGCGGTCACGGGGAGCTGTTTTTT. This sequence encodes CASSQVSGHGELFF.

The chain employs TRBV18 and TRBJ1-1; D is unclear. The length of the CDR3 is 14 residues. Germline assignment: CDR1 KGHSH and CDR2 LQKENI. V gave up 1 base and J gave up 5 bases, with 11 bases separating them. CDR3 loop: CASSPLKTGTEAFF. CDR3 DNA: TGTGCCAGCTCACCACTTAAGACGGGGACTGAAGCTTTCTTT.

The chain couples TRBV27 to TRBJ1-2, with a weak D call TRBD1 (5 bases). Germline CDR1 reads MNHEY; CDR2 reads SMNVEV (reference sequence). Trimming stripped 5 bases from V and 1 base from J, with 17 bases between. The CDR3 is 16 residues long. Here the CDR3 reads CASSPSAGPINYGYTF. The CDR3 coding sequence is TGTGCCAGCAGTCCCAGCGCGGGGCCTATTAACTATGGCTACACCTTC.

This clone was seen a handful of times. This chain connects TRBV2 to TRBJ1-2; D call uncertain. The CDR3 runs to 11 residues. V was cut by 8 bases and J by 8 bases, with 12 bases left in between. From germline, CDR1 is SNHLY and CDR2 FYNNEI. CDR3 amino acids: CASEAGQGYTF. The CDR3 coding sequence is TGTGCCAGCGAGGCAGGTCAGGGCTACACCTTC.

The chain joins TRBV19 to TRBJ2-2; 8 bases line up with TRBD2. CDR1 is LNHDA, CDR2 SQIVND, per germline (reference sequence). V was clipped by 5 bases and J by 1 base; unmatched bases: 6. This CDR3 region has 16 residues. The CDR3 loop reads CASSGPGRVNTGELFF. CDR3 DNA sequence: TGTGCCAGTAGTGGCCCCGGGAGGGTGAACACCGGGGAGCTGTTTTTT.

V usage is TRBV5-3 and J usage is TRBJ1-4, with D possibly matching TRBD1 (5 bases). TRBV5-3 is noted as an ORF with a role that remains uncertain. The V end lost 1 base, the J end lost 10 bases, and 14 bases lay between the germline ends. There are 14 residues in the CDR3. CDR3 sequence (DNA): TGTGCCAGAAGCTTGCGGGGGAAAAGGGGAAAACTGTTTTTT. Its protein product is CARSLRGKRGKLFF.

The chain links TRBV14 to TRBJ2-3; TRBD2 matches 9 bases. This CDR3 has 16 residues. V was clipped by 4 bases and J by 2 bases; unmatched bases: 7. Looked up from germline, CDR1 is SGHDN and CDR2 is FVKESK. The CDR3, as DNA: TGTGCCAGCAGCCCAGCCCGGACTAGCGCCACAGATACGCAGTATTTT. Its translation: CASSPARTSATDTQYF. The full variable domain, rest sourced from reference TRBV14 and TRBJ2-3, is EAGVTQFPSHSVIEKGQTVTLRCDPISGHDNLYWYRRVMGKEIKFLLHFVKESKQDESGMPNNRFLAERTGGTYSTLKVQPAELEDSGVYFCASSPARTSATDTQYFGPGTRLTVL.

This clone was counted once. V is TRBV7-9 and J is TRBJ2-3, with 9 nucleotides matching TRBD2. The CDR3 extends over 17 amino acids. V dropped 1 base and J dropped 4; count of bases not matched to a gene: 9. Germline CDR1 SEHNR, CDR2 FQNEAQ (reference sequence). CDR3 region: CASSLGSLAGLADTQYF. The CDR3 DNA reads TGTGCCAGCAGCTTAGGTAGCCTAGCGGGGCTGGCAGATACGCAGTATTTT.

The chain links TRBV4-2 to TRBJ2-2; D is unclear. The CDR3 covers 17 residues. Between the trimmed V and J ends, which lost 3 bases and 2 bases, there was a span of 16 bases. From germline, CDR1 is LGHNA and CDR2 YNFKEQ. The CDR3 coding sequence is TGTGCCAGCAGCCAGACCGCCGAGGCTACTAACACCGGGGAGCTGTTTTTT. Its protein product is CASSQTAEATNTGELFF.

The chain employs TRBV3-1 (or the pseudogene TRBV3-2) and TRBJ2-1; a possible D gene is TRBD2 (6 bases). The CDR3 has 15 residues. V gave up 6 bases and J gave up 2 bases, with 14 bases separating them. The germline V gene has CDR1 LGHDT and CDR2 YNNKEL (reference sequence). CDR3 sequence reads: CASRSIADPYNEQFF. The CDR3 nucleotides are TGTGCCAGCAGATCGATAGCGGACCCCTACAATGAGCAGTTCTTC.

The rearrangement links TRBV9 to TRBJ2-1, with D possibly being TRBD1 (6 bases). The germline gives CDR1 SGDLS, CDR2 YYNGEE. The CDR3 runs to 16 residues. The V end lost 4 bases, the J end lost 0 bases, and 14 bases lay between the germline ends. As DNA, the CDR3 is TGTGCCAGCAGCCCACTGGACAGAAGCTCCTACAATGAGCAGTTCTTC. This translates into CASSPLDRSSYNEQFF.